Listed below are T cell receptor beta chains from one sample, sequenced in a study of cytomegalovirus exposure and HLA in healthy donors. TCRdb's copy holds only in-frame clones and misses some; the assay was immunoSEQ multiplex PCR. The sample comprises about 100,000 clones, approximately 81% of which are singletons, and 13% to 15% rests with the top ten. Sequenced input: PBMCs. These receptors all come from a male donor in good health and CMV-seropositive. Each CDR3 is given with its conserved first and last residue. D genes are given only for firm matches. A clone size is listed for some rows: how often the clone was seen (once, few, many), or a class if it is expanded.

d_call: -; v_call: TRBV19; clone_size: -; j_call: TRBJ2-6; cdr3_aa: CASSILTGLLSGANVLTF; cdr3_nt: TGTGCCAGTAGTATATTAACCGGACTGCTCTCTGGGGCCAACGTCCTGACTTTC
d_call: TRBD1; v_call: TRBV9; clone_size: -; j_call: TRBJ1-1; cdr3_aa: CASSPLGQPNTEAFF; cdr3_nt: TGTGCCAGCAGCCCCTTGGGACAGCCCAACACTGAAGCTTTCTTT
d_call: TRBD1; v_call: TRBV29-1; clone_size: few; j_call: TRBJ1-1; cdr3_aa: CSVKGQRMNTEAFF; cdr3_nt: TGCAGCGTGAAGGGACAGCGCATGAACACTGAAGCTTTCTTT
d_call: -; v_call: TRBV20-1; clone_size: -; j_call: TRBJ2-5; cdr3_aa: CSASGEETQYF; cdr3_nt: TGCAGTGCTAGCGGGGAGGAGACCCAGTACTTC
d_call: TRBD1; v_call: TRBV28; clone_size: -; j_call: TRBJ2-1; cdr3_aa: CASSFRGRGNEQFF; cdr3_nt: TGTGCCAGCAGTTTCAGGGGGCGAGGGAATGAGCAGTTCTTC
d_call: TRBD1; v_call: TRBV28; clone_size: -; j_call: TRBJ2-5; cdr3_aa: CASSQDRGRGETQYF; cdr3_nt: TGTGCCAGCAGTCAAGACAGGGGGCGCGGAGAGACCCAGTACTTC
d_call: -; v_call: TRBV6-1; clone_size: -; j_call: TRBJ2-1; cdr3_aa: CASSAGTRGNEQFF; cdr3_nt: TGTGCCAGCAGTGCCGGGACACGGGGAAATGAGCAGTTCTTC
d_call: -; v_call: TRBV10-2; clone_size: -; j_call: TRBJ1-1; cdr3_aa: CASRQGGGNTEAFF; cdr3_nt: TGCGCCAGCAGGCAGGGAGGGGGGAACACTGAAGCTTTCTTT
d_call: -; v_call: TRBV27; clone_size: -; j_call: TRBJ2-1; cdr3_aa: CASSLIEGHEQFF; cdr3_nt: TGTGCCAGCAGTTTAATCGAGGGCCATGAGCAGTTCTTC
d_call: TRBD2; v_call: TRBV19; clone_size: few; j_call: TRBJ2-7; cdr3_aa: CASSTDLAGEALEQYF; cdr3_nt: TGTGCCAGTAGTACAGACCTAGCGGGGGAAGCACTCGAGCAGTACTTC
d_call: -; v_call: TRBV30; clone_size: -; j_call: TRBJ2-5; cdr3_aa: CAWSVRQGETQYF; cdr3_nt: TGTGCCTGGAGTGTACGTCAGGGGGAGACCCAGTACTTC
d_call: -; v_call: TRBV5-6; clone_size: -; j_call: TRBJ2-7; cdr3_aa: CASSLTGDSYEQYF; cdr3_nt: TGTGCCAGCAGCTTAACCGGAGACTCCTACGAGCAGTACTTC
d_call: -; v_call: TRBV4-2; clone_size: -; j_call: TRBJ2-5; cdr3_aa: CASSQDASQETQYF; cdr3_nt: TGTGCCAGCAGCCAAGATGCGAGCCAAGAGACCCAGTACTTC
d_call: -; v_call: TRBV5-1; clone_size: few; j_call: TRBJ1-3; cdr3_aa: CASSLEGRGNTIYF; cdr3_nt: TGCGCCAGCAGCTTGGAGGGGCGCGGAAACACCATATATTTT
d_call: -; v_call: TRBV12-5; clone_size: -; j_call: TRBJ2-7; cdr3_aa: CASGTGQISYEQYF; cdr3_nt: TGTGCTAGTGGGACTGGACAGATCTCCTACGAGCAGTACTTC
d_call: TRBD1; v_call: TRBV28; clone_size: -; j_call: TRBJ2-7; cdr3_aa: CASSFTGGWEQYF; cdr3_nt: TGTGCCAGCAGTTTTACAGGGGGTTGGGAGCAGTACTTC
d_call: -; v_call: TRBV7-2; clone_size: few; j_call: TRBJ2-3; cdr3_aa: CASSSGPPPDTQYF; cdr3_nt: TGTGCCAGCAGCTCTGGCCCCCCGCCAGATACGCAGTATTTT
d_call: -; v_call: TRBV25-1; clone_size: -; j_call: TRBJ1-3; cdr3_aa: CASRAVFSGNTIYF; cdr3_nt: TGTGCCAGCAGGGCTGTATTCTCTGGAAACACCATATATTTT
d_call: TRBD1; v_call: TRBV28; clone_size: once; j_call: TRBJ2-7; cdr3_aa: CASKVRGQNYEQYF; cdr3_nt: TGTGCCAGCAAAGTACGGGGACAGAACTACGAGCAGTACTTC
d_call: -; v_call: TRBV2; clone_size: -; j_call: TRBJ1-1; cdr3_aa: CASNPVWTEAFF; cdr3_nt: TGTGCCAGCAATCCGGTGTGGACTGAAGCTTTCTTT
d_call: TRBD1; v_call: TRBV5-1; clone_size: -; j_call: TRBJ1-1; cdr3_aa: CASRPPGTGGTEAFF; cdr3_nt: TGCGCCAGCAGGCCCCCCGGGACAGGGGGCACTGAAGCTTTCTTT
d_call: -; v_call: TRBV5-1; clone_size: -; j_call: TRBJ2-5; cdr3_aa: CATRGGEDGEETQYF; cdr3_nt: TGCGCCACCAGAGGAGGGGAGGATGGTGAAGAGACCCAGTACTTC
d_call: TRBD1; v_call: TRBV7-2; clone_size: -; j_call: TRBJ1-2; cdr3_aa: CASSLGPSGTAGYTF; cdr3_nt: TGTGCCAGCAGCTTAGGCCCATCCGGGACAGCGGGCTACACCTTC
d_call: TRBD1; v_call: TRBV2; clone_size: -; j_call: TRBJ1-2; cdr3_aa: CASFEGADYGYTF; cdr3_nt: TGTGCCAGCTTCGAGGGGGCGGACTATGGCTACACCTTC
d_call: -; v_call: TRBV7-2; clone_size: -; j_call: TRBJ2-3; cdr3_aa: CASRDRATDTQYF; cdr3_nt: TGTGCCAGCAGAGACAGAGCCACAGATACGCAGTATTTT
d_call: -; v_call: TRBV7-2; clone_size: -; j_call: TRBJ2-1; cdr3_aa: CASSLSLAVDEQFF; cdr3_nt: TGTGCCAGCAGCTTAAGTTTAGCGGTCGATGAGCAGTTCTTC
d_call: TRBD2; v_call: TRBV7-2; clone_size: -; j_call: TRBJ2-7; cdr3_aa: CASSSGNSYEQYF; cdr3_nt: TGTGCCAGCAGCAGCGGGAACTCCTACGAGCAGTACTTC
d_call: TRBD1; v_call: TRBV7-2; clone_size: -; j_call: TRBJ1-2; cdr3_aa: CASRTQTGGDYGYTF; cdr3_nt: TGTGCCAGCAGAACTCAGACAGGGGGCGACTATGGCTACACCTTC
d_call: -; v_call: TRBV11-2; clone_size: -; j_call: TRBJ2-7; cdr3_aa: CASSKTEDGDYEQYF; cdr3_nt: TGTGCCAGCAGCAAAACGGAGGACGGGGACTACGAGCAGTACTTC
d_call: -; v_call: TRBV7-2; clone_size: -; j_call: TRBJ1-1; cdr3_aa: CASSPTPMKAAFF; cdr3_nt: TGTGCCAGCAGCCCTACCCCGATGAAAGCAGCTTTCTTT
d_call: TRBD1; v_call: TRBV5-1; clone_size: -; j_call: TRBJ2-3; cdr3_aa: CASSLLTGGSGTDTQYF; cdr3_nt: TGCGCCAGCAGCTTGTTGACAGGGGGCTCTGGCACAGATACGCAGTATTTT
d_call: TRBD1; v_call: TRBV7-8; clone_size: once; j_call: TRBJ1-2; cdr3_aa: CASSQGQQINYGYTF; cdr3_nt: TGTGCCAGCAGCCAGGGACAGCAAATAAATTATGGCTACACCTTC
d_call: TRBD1; v_call: TRBV10-3; clone_size: -; j_call: TRBJ2-5; cdr3_aa: CATLPEGDRETQYF; cdr3_nt: TGTGCCACCCTACCGGAGGGGGACAGGGAGACCCAGTACTTC
d_call: -; v_call: TRBV2; clone_size: -; j_call: TRBJ2-5; cdr3_aa: CASEGEETQYF; cdr3_nt: TGTGCCAGTGAGGGGGAAGAGACCCAGTACTTC
d_call: -; v_call: TRBV29-1; clone_size: -; j_call: TRBJ1-1; cdr3_aa: CGSLRGTEAFF; cdr3_nt: TGCGGATCCTTGAGAGGTACTGAAGCTTTCTTT
d_call: -; v_call: TRBV7-3; clone_size: -; j_call: TRBJ2-2; cdr3_aa: CASSATGATGELFF; cdr3_nt: TGTGCCAGCAGCGCTACAGGTGCCACCGGGGAGCTGTTTTTT
d_call: -; v_call: TRBV5-1; clone_size: -; j_call: TRBJ2-7; cdr3_aa: CASKQGGRYEQYF; cdr3_nt: TGCGCCAGTAAACAGGGGGGGCGGTACGAGCAGTACTTC
d_call: TRBD1; v_call: TRBV4-1; clone_size: -; j_call: TRBJ1-6; cdr3_aa: CASSPDYGTGSMPLHF; cdr3_nt: TGCGCCAGCAGCCCTGACTACGGGACAGGGAGTATGCCCCTCCACTTT
d_call: -; v_call: TRBV5-4; clone_size: -; j_call: TRBJ1-6; cdr3_aa: CASSLVRNSPLHF; cdr3_nt: TGTGCCAGCAGCTTGGTTAGAAATTCACCCCTCCACTTT
d_call: TRBD2; v_call: TRBV5-1; clone_size: -; j_call: TRBJ2-5; cdr3_aa: CASSVGLNQETQYF; cdr3_nt: TGCGCCAGCAGCGTGGGACTAAACCAAGAGACCCAGTACTTC
d_call: -; v_call: TRBV7-2; clone_size: -; j_call: TRBJ2-5; cdr3_aa: CASSPPGTVTQYF; cdr3_nt: TGTGCCAGCAGCCCCCCAGGTACCGTGACCCAGTACTTC
d_call: TRBD1; v_call: TRBV25-1; clone_size: -; j_call: TRBJ1-4; cdr3_aa: CASSSTLDRGTPKLFF; cdr3_nt: TGTGCCAGCAGTTCTACCCTGGACAGGGGAACACCAAAACTGTTTTTT
d_call: -; v_call: TRBV5-1; clone_size: once; j_call: TRBJ2-2; cdr3_aa: CASSSTTGPTGELFF; cdr3_nt: TGCGCCAGCAGCTCCACCACAGGGCCCACCGGGGAGCTGTTTTTT
d_call: -; v_call: TRBV4-2; clone_size: -; j_call: TRBJ1-5; cdr3_aa: CASSQELYNQPQHF; cdr3_nt: TGTGCCAGCAGCCAAGAGTTATACAATCAGCCCCAGCATTTT
d_call: TRBD2; v_call: TRBV7-9; clone_size: -; j_call: TRBJ2-1; cdr3_aa: CASSSLAGGRLGYNEQFF; cdr3_nt: TGTGCCAGCAGCTCGCTAGCGGGGGGCCGCCTCGGCTACAATGAGCAGTTCTTC
d_call: -; v_call: TRBV6-1; clone_size: -; j_call: TRBJ1-4; cdr3_aa: CASIPGINEKLFF; cdr3_nt: TGTGCCAGCATCCCAGGAATTAATGAAAAACTGTTTTTT
d_call: -; v_call: TRBV19; clone_size: -; j_call: TRBJ1-1; cdr3_aa: CASSMGQSGTEAFF; cdr3_nt: TGTGCCAGTAGTATGGGGCAGTCAGGAACTGAAGCTTTCTTT
d_call: -; v_call: TRBV28; clone_size: few; j_call: TRBJ1-2; cdr3_aa: CASSLNWDIYGYTF; cdr3_nt: TGTGCCAGCAGTTTAAACTGGGACATCTATGGCTACACCTTC
d_call: -; v_call: TRBV9; clone_size: -; j_call: TRBJ2-7; cdr3_aa: CATSPEQYF; cdr3_nt: TGTGCCACTTCTCCCGAGCAGTACTTC
d_call: TRBD1; v_call: TRBV30; clone_size: once; j_call: TRBJ2-1; cdr3_aa: CAWSQQGPYNEQFF; cdr3_nt: TGTGCCTGGAGTCAACAGGGGCCCTACAATGAGCAGTTCTTC
d_call: TRBD1; v_call: TRBV2; clone_size: -; j_call: TRBJ2-1; cdr3_aa: CASIKGGAGGAYNEQFF; cdr3_nt: TGTGCCAGCATCAAAGGGGGTGCAGGGGGCGCCTACAATGAGCAGTTCTTC
d_call: -; v_call: TRBV2; clone_size: -; j_call: TRBJ1-2; cdr3_aa: CASSGGAVYGYTF; cdr3_nt: TGTGCCAGCAGTGGTGGGGCAGTCTATGGCTACACCTTC
d_call: TRBD1; v_call: TRBV15; clone_size: -; j_call: TRBJ1-5; cdr3_aa: CATSSLEEGAYQPQHF; cdr3_nt: TGTGCCACCAGCAGCCTTGAAGAGGGGGCCTATCAGCCCCAGCATTTT
d_call: -; v_call: TRBV21-1; clone_size: -; j_call: TRBJ2-3; cdr3_aa: CASIFSAGGPADTQYF; cdr3_nt: TGTGCCAGCATCTTCTCCGCGGGGGGCCCGGCGGATACGCAGTATTTT